The 28 T cell receptor beta chains given below trace back to one sample, sequenced in a study of T cells in Graves' hyperthyroidism and ophthalmopathy. RNA transcripts provided the source from which TCR beta CDR3 regions were amplified. HTBI primers were employed in a first-round RT-PCR of the TCR CDR3. TCRdb analysed the multiplex PCR reads with MiXCR anew, one entry per CDR3 protein. The sample has approximately 710,000 distinct CDR3 sequences, about 18% seen once. Sequenced: blood. The receptor source for this set is a man aged 50 or older with Graves' hyperthyroidism.

This clonotype was observed many times. V and J are TRBV6-2 or TRBV6-3 and TRBJ2-2, with 13 bases identical to TRBD2. Per germline, CDR1 MNHEY and CDR2 SVGEGT. The CDR3 is made up of 19 amino acids. Trimming took 5 bases from V and 0 from J; bases not matched to a gene: 9. CDR3 in DNA: TGTGCCAGCAGTCCTACCGGGACTAGCGGGATTCCGAACACCGGGGAGCTGTTTTTT. It translates to CASSPTGTSGIPNTGELFF.

This clonotype was counted ten times or more. J is TRBJ1-4 and V is TRBV12-3 or TRBV12-4; no reliable D call. Trimming took 3 bases from V and 10 from J, leaving 15 bases between them. The CDR3 contains 14 residues. This CDR3 is CASSFGNTARKLFF. In nucleotides, the CDR3 is TGTGCCAGCAGTTTTGGGAACACGGCGCGAAAACTGTTTTTT.

This clonotype has at least ten counts. The chain links TRBV30 to TRBJ1-1; no definite D call. The CDR3 runs 11 residues. In germline, CDR1 is GTSNPN, CDR2 SVGIG (reference sequence). V lost 6 bases, J lost 0 bases, and 5 bases lay in between. This CDR3 reads CACSMNTEAFF. As DNA, the CDR3 is TGTGCCTGTTCCATGAACACTGAAGCTTTCTTT.

This chain links TRBV28 with TRBJ1-1, with D perhaps TRBD1 (6 bases). V lost 3 bases, J lost 3 bases, and 17 bases lay in between. CDR3 length equals 16 residues. Germline V gene lookup returns CDR1 MDHEN and CDR2 SYDVKM. The CDR3 loop reads CASSFSGAGGYTEAFF. For the CDR3, the DNA is TGTGCCAGCAGTTTTTCAGGGGCCGGTGGCTACACTGAAGCTTTCTTT. The full variable domain, in which reference TRBV28 and TRBJ1-1 provide the parts outside the CDR3, is DVKVTQSSRYLVKRTGEKVFLECVQDMDHENMFWYRQDPGLGLRLIYFSYDVKMKEKGDIPEGYSVSREKKERFSLILESASTNQTSMYLCASSFSGAGGYTEAFFGQGTRLTVV.

This clonotype showed up just a few times. CDR3 DNA sequence: TGTGCCAGCAGCCAAGATATAGGACTAGCGGCGCAGTATTTT. It codes for CASSQDIGLAAQYF. The chain couples TRBV3-1 to TRBJ2-3; 10 bases fit TRBD2. V trimming: 0 bases; J trimming: 10 bases; junction bases outside the gene matches: 4. The CDR3 extends over 14 amino acids. CDR1 LGHDT and CDR2 YNNKEL come from the germline V gene (reference sequence).

The V gene is TRBV6-5, the J gene TRBJ1-5; D gene unclear. The CDR3 covers 12 residues. With 5 bases removed from V and 6 bases from J, the gap between germline ends came to 8 bases. Germline CDR1 MNHEY, CDR2 SVGAGI. CDR3 sequence: CASSVLGQPQHF. The CDR3 nucleotides read TGTGCCAGCAGTGTACTAGGTCAGCCCCAGCATTTT.

This clonotype has just a few counts. The chain carries TRBV4-1 and TRBJ1-4; 7 bases align to TRBD1. The CDR3 extends over 15 amino acids. Trimming took 3 bases from V and 4 from J; bases not matched to a gene: 5. The germline V gene has CDR1 MGHRA and CDR2 YSYEKL. In DNA, the CDR3 is TGCGCCAGCAGCCATCGGACAGGAGATAATGAAAAACTGTTTTTT. Amino acid sequence: CASSHRTGDNEKLFF.

This clonotype was seen a handful of times. V gene TRBV5-1 combines with J gene TRBJ2-1; 10 bases are a match to TRBD1. The CDR3 has 15 amino acids. CDR1 is SGHRS, CDR2 YFSETQ, per germline. The ends lost 3 bases at V and 3 bases at J; junction bases unmatched: 3. This CDR3 is CASSSGTGVYNEQFF. CDR3 in DNA: TGCGCCAGCAGCTCCGGGACAGGGGTCTACAATGAGCAGTTCTTC. The entire variable domain, with the rest obtained from reference TRBV5-1 and TRBJ2-1, is as follows: KAGVTQTPRYLIKTRGQQVTLSCSPISGHRSVSWYQQTPGQGLQFLFEYFSETQRNKGNFPGRFSGRQFSNSRSEMNVSTLELGDSALYLCASSSGTGVYNEQFFGPGTRLTVL.

The chain recombines TRBV28 with TRBJ2-4; 13 bases match TRBD2. Germline trimming cut 5 bases from V and 1 base from J; bases unmatched to any gene: 2. The CDR3 covers 16 residues. Per the germline V gene, CDR1 is MDHEN and CDR2 is SYDVKM. The CDR3: CASSRTSGSAKNIQYF. The CDR3, as DNA: TGTGCCAGCAGTAGGACTAGCGGGAGTGCCAAAAACATTCAGTACTTC.

This clonotype occurred once. This chain links TRBV6-7 with TRBJ1-5; TRBD1 aligns across 9 bases. TRBV6-7 is placed among ORFs of uncertain function. This CDR3 has 19 residues. V shed 6 bases and J 6 bases; nucleotides not matched to a gene: 21. CDR3 in amino acids: CASSPYRDRASEASQPQHF. CDR3 nucleotides: TGTGCCAGCAGCCCATACCGGGACAGGGCTTCAGAAGCAAGTCAGCCCCAGCATTTT.

This clonotype appeared many times. The rearrangement uses TRBV15 and TRBJ1-5, with D uncertain. The CDR3 covers 15 residues. V dropped 5 bases and J dropped 0 bases, with 11 bases sitting between them. From germline, CDR1 is LNHNV and CDR2 YYDKDF (reference sequence). The CDR3 loop is CATSSRADSNQPQHF. The CDR3 nucleotides are TGTGCCACCAGCTCCCGGGCCGATAGCAATCAGCCCCAGCATTTT.

This clonotype was picked up many times. The rearrangement uses TRBV27 and TRBJ1-2; 7 bases match TRBD1. Germline lookup yields CDR1 MNHEY and CDR2 SMNVEV (reference sequence). This CDR3 has 14 residues. Trimming took 3 bases from V and 4 from J; bases not matched to a gene: 5. CDR3 amino acids: CASSFSNRGYGYTF. The DNA for the CDR3 is TGTGCCAGCAGTTTCTCAAACAGGGGCTATGGCTACACCTTC.

This clonotype has a count of ten or more. The rearrangement links TRBV5-1 to TRBJ1-1; 8 bases are a match to TRBD1. Germline V gives CDR1 SGHRS, CDR2 YFSETQ. CDR3 length: 15 residues. V dropped 4 bases and J dropped 4; count of bases not matched to a gene: 9. DNA for the CDR3: TGCGCCAGCAGCCCGCGAGGGGGGACAGGCACTGAAGCTTTCTTT. Translated: CASSPRGGTGTEAFF.

The chain recombines TRBV28 with TRBJ1-2; D gene unclear. The CDR3 spans 10 residues. The germline gives CDR1 MDHEN, CDR2 SYDVKM. V was pared by 6 bases and J by 7 bases, with 6 bases between. The CDR3 is CASRGSGYTF. The CDR3 DNA follows: TGTGCCAGCAGGGGTTCTGGCTACACCTTC.

The V call is TRBV7-2, the J call TRBJ2-7; tentative D call: TRBD2 (5 bases). CDR3 length equals 14 residues. The V gene lost 1 base and the J gene lost 3 bases, with 10 bases spanning the gap. In germline, CDR1 is SGHTA, CDR2 FQGNSA. The CDR3 loop is CASSLVTGNYEQYF. CDR3 nucleotides: TGTGCCAGCAGCTTAGTCACCGGGAACTACGAGCAGTACTTC.

This rearrangement joins TRBV5-6 to TRBJ2-7; D may be TRBD1 (5 bases). CDR3 length equals 12 residues. With 5 bases removed from V and 5 bases from J, the gap between germline ends came to 11 bases. In germline, CDR1 is SGHDT, CDR2 YYEEEE. The CDR3 bases are TGTGCCAGCAGTACAGGAGAAAACGAGCAGTACTTC. Its protein is CASSTGENEQYF.

This clonotype was found a few times. The chain uses TRBV6-9 and TRBJ1-4; a weak D match, TRBD1 (6 bases). CDR1 and CDR2 (germline): MNHGY, SVAAGI. The CDR3 covers 16 residues. V lost 3 bases to trimming and J lost 7 bases, with 18 bases between them. The CDR3 DNA is TGTGCCAGCAGTTACGGAGACAGGCAGCGGGTTGAAAAACTGTTTTTT. As protein: CASSYGDRQRVEKLFF.

This clonotype occurred many times. This rearrangement joins TRBV7-2 to TRBJ2-1, with D maybe TRBD1 (6 bases). The V gene lost 5 bases and the J gene lost 5 bases, with 19 bases spanning the gap. The germline gives CDR1 SGHTA, CDR2 FQGNSA. This CDR3 is 16 amino acids long. CDR3 DNA sequence: TGTGCCAGCAGCCAAGAGGGGACATTATCCCACAATGAGCAGTTCTTC. It specifies CASSQEGTLSHNEQFF.

This rearrangement joins TRBV28 to TRBJ2-2; D is possibly TRBD2 (5 bases). Germline lookup yields CDR1 MDHEN and CDR2 SYDVKM. V lost 7 bases, J lost 13 bases, and 16 bases lay in between. The length of the CDR3 is 12 residues. The CDR3 spells CASTKGGPRLFF. Written as DNA, the CDR3 is TGTGCCAGCACCAAAGGAGGTCCCCGGCTGTTTTTT. The full variable domain, in which reference TRBV28 and TRBJ2-2 provide the parts outside the CDR3, is DVKVTQSSRYLVKRTGEKVFLECVQDMDHENMFWYRQDPGLGLRLIYFSYDVKMKEKGDIPEGYSVSREKKERFSLILESASTNQTSMYLCASTKGGPRLFFGEGSRLTVL.

Only a few counts were recorded for this clonotype. This sequence joins TRBV28 and TRBJ1-5, with 9 positions matching TRBD1. Germline CDR1 and CDR2: MDHEN and SYDVKM. The CDR3 spans 18 residues. With V trimmed by 5 bases and J by 0 bases, 11 bases remained unmatched. CDR3 DNA sequence: TGTGCCAGCAGTCCATTCCCCGGGACAGGGTATAGCAATCAGCCCCAGCATTTT. Amino acid sequence: CASSPFPGTGYSNQPQHF.

This clonotype showed up just a few times. J is TRBJ2-7 and V is TRBV5-1; a possible D gene is TRBD2 (5 bases). Trimming left V 2 bases short and J 0 bases short, with 9 bases between. This CDR3 spans 14 amino acids. CDR1 SGHRS and CDR2 YFSETQ come from the germline V gene. CDR3: CASSLGGYSYEQYF. The CDR3 bases are TGCGCCAGCAGCTTAGGCGGGTACTCCTACGAGCAGTACTTC.

This clonotype was seen only a few times. The V gene is TRBV10-2, the J gene TRBJ2-1; no clear D gene. Trimming took off 2 bases at V and 8 bases at J, with 4 bases between the two ends. CDR3 size: 11 residues. The V gene's germline CDR1 is WSHSY and CDR2 SAAADI. The DNA for the CDR3 is TGCGCCAGCAGTGAGGTTGATGAGCAGTTCTTC. Protein product: CASSEVDEQFF.

This clonotype was picked up many times. V is TRBV7-9 and J is TRBJ2-2; the match to TRBD1 covers 9 bases. V was pared by 5 bases and J by 0 bases, with 1 base of the junction left unmatched. Per germline, CDR1 SEHNR and CDR2 FQNEAQ (reference sequence). The CDR3 is made up of 15 amino acids. The CDR3 sequence is CASSGTGPNTGELFF. The CDR3 DNA reads as TGTGCCAGCAGCGGGACAGGGCCGAACACCGGGGAGCTGTTTTTT. Complete variable domain (other parts from reference TRBV7-9 and TRBJ2-2): DTGVSQNPRHKITKRGQNVTFRCDPISEHNRLYWYRQTLGQGPEFLTYFQNEAQLEKSRLLSDRFSAERPKGSFSTLEIQRTEQGDSAMYLCASSGTGPNTGELFFGEGSRLTVL.

This clonotype was picked up a small number of times. The chain is built from TRBV19 and TRBJ2-7; 10 nucleotides align to TRBD1. The CDR3 has 16 residues. V shed 5 bases, J shed 4 bases, and the junction held 11 bases outside the gene matches. CDR1 and CDR2 (germline): LNHDA, SQIVND (reference sequence). The CDR3 nucleotides are TGTGCCAGTAGTTCGTCTTCCGGGACAGGGGCGTACGAGCAGTACTTC. Protein product: CASSSSSGTGAYEQYF.

This clonotype has only a few counts. This sequence joins TRBV20-1 and TRBJ2-2; possibly TRBD2 for D (6 bases). Trimming left V 0 bases short and J 3 bases short, with 11 bases between. Germline V gene lookup returns CDR1 DFQATT and CDR2 SNEGSKA (reference sequence). CDR3 length: 15 residues. CDR3 amino acids: CSARDRTKYTGELFF. The DNA of the CDR3 is TGCAGTGCTAGAGACAGGACTAAATACACCGGGGAGCTGTTTTTT.

This clonotype was counted ten times or more. The chain is built from TRBV6-1 and TRBJ2-5; 7 bases map to TRBD1. Germline trimming cut 7 bases from V and 2 bases from J; bases unmatched to any gene: 7. The CDR3 consists of 14 residues. The germline gives CDR1 MNHNS, CDR2 SASEGT. CDR3 sequence: CASKLDRMQETQYF. CDR3 nucleotide sequence: TGTGCCAGCAAATTGGACAGGATGCAAGAGACCCAGTACTTC.

This clonotype came up many times. This rearrangement joins TRBV28 to TRBJ2-3; TRBD2 matches 8 bases. This CDR3 comprises 17 residues. Per the germline V gene, CDR1 is MDHEN and CDR2 is SYDVKM. V shed 4 bases, J shed 1 base, and the junction held 10 bases outside the gene matches. The CDR3 region is CASSYMDSLAGTDTQYF. In DNA, the CDR3 is TGTGCCAGCAGTTACATGGATTCACTAGCGGGCACAGATACGCAGTATTTT.

Many counts were recorded for this clonotype. V is TRBV12-3 or TRBV12-4 and J is TRBJ2-7; D may match TRBD1 or TRBD2 (5 bases each). The V gene lost 6 bases and the J gene lost 3 bases, with 12 bases spanning the gap. The CDR3 loop spans 13 amino acids. CDR3 sequence reads: CASSPGGYYEQYF. As DNA, the CDR3 is TGTGCCAGCAGCCCTGGGGGATACTACGAGCAGTACTTC.